This is a list of T cell receptor beta chains from one sample in a study of T cell responses to AZD1222 COVID-19 vaccine. The assay was immunoSEQ multiplex PCR, and TCRdb's table has in-frame clones only and misses some. The repertoire includes roughly 150,000 clones, approximately 91% of them detected once, and approximately 3.8% sits in the top ten. Sequencing was performed on peripheral blood, taken 28 days after the second AZD1222 dose. These receptors all come from an adult who received the AZD1222 COVID-19 vaccine. The CDR3 runs from the conserved cysteine through the conserved F or W. Each record gives: J gene, D gene, V gene, clone size, CDR3 DNA, CDR3 protein. A D gene is named only where the DNA matches it firmly. Size values are once, few and many counts, or a class for expanded clones, and some rows have none.

j_gene: TRBJ2-1; d_gene: TRBD2; v_gene: TRBV9; abundance: NA; CDR3nt: TGTGCCAGCAGCGTAAGACTAGCGGGGGGGCATGAGCAGTTCTTC; CDR3aa: CASSVRLAGGHEQFF
j_gene: TRBJ2-5; d_gene: NA; v_gene: TRBV28; abundance: NA; CDR3nt: TGTGCCAGCAGTTTACCCCAAAGCGTCCAGTACTTC; CDR3aa: CASSLPQSVQYF
j_gene: TRBJ2-2; d_gene: TRBD2; v_gene: TRBV7-6; abundance: NA; CDR3nt: TGTGCCAGCAGCCCGTCGAGGGAGCGGGGGAAGAACACCGGGGAGCTGTTTTTT; CDR3aa: CASSPSRERGKNTGELFF
j_gene: TRBJ1-3; d_gene: NA; v_gene: TRBV10-3; abundance: once; CDR3nt: TGTGCCATCACTCAGGGAAACACCATATATTTT; CDR3aa: CAITQGNTIYF
j_gene: TRBJ1-4; d_gene: TRBD1; v_gene: TRBV18; abundance: NA; CDR3nt: TGTGCCAGCTCACTGACCTCGGACAGGAATGAAAAACTGTTTTTT; CDR3aa: CASSLTSDRNEKLFF
j_gene: TRBJ1-6; d_gene: NA; v_gene: TRBV28; abundance: NA; CDR3nt: TGTGCCAGCAGCCCGGGGGGAGATAATTCACCCCTCCACTTT; CDR3aa: CASSPGGDNSPLHF
j_gene: TRBJ1-2; d_gene: NA; v_gene: TRBV24-1; abundance: NA; CDR3nt: TGTGCCACCAGTGAACTAAACTATGGCTACACCTTC; CDR3aa: CATSELNYGYTF
j_gene: TRBJ1-2; d_gene: NA; v_gene: TRBV5-5; abundance: NA; CDR3nt: TGTGCCAGCAGCTTGGAGTGGGGCGGCCGGGGTGGCTACACCTTC; CDR3aa: CASSLEWGGRGGYTF
j_gene: TRBJ1-2; d_gene: TRBD1; v_gene: TRBV14; abundance: NA; CDR3nt: TGTGCCAGCAGCCAAGAGAGGGACAGGGCCATCAGTGGCTACACCTTC; CDR3aa: CASSQERDRAISGYTF
j_gene: TRBJ1-1; d_gene: TRBD1; v_gene: TRBV4-2; abundance: NA; CDR3nt: TGTGCCAGCAGCCGTTCGGGACAGGGGAACACTGAAGCTTTCTTT; CDR3aa: CASSRSGQGNTEAFF
j_gene: TRBJ2-3; d_gene: NA; v_gene: TRBV18; abundance: NA; CDR3nt: TGTGCCAGCTCACCCCTGTCGGTAGCCCTAGATACGCAGTATTTT; CDR3aa: CASSPLSVALDTQYF
j_gene: TRBJ2-2; d_gene: NA; v_gene: TRBV5-1; abundance: NA; CDR3nt: TGCGCCAGCAGCTCAAGACTGGGGGCCGGGGAGCTGTTTTTT; CDR3aa: CASSSRLGAGELFF
j_gene: TRBJ1-1; d_gene: NA; v_gene: TRBV9; abundance: NA; CDR3nt: TGTGCCAGCAGCGTAGATGGTTCGGGTGGCACTGAAGCTTTCTTT; CDR3aa: CASSVDGSGGTEAFF
j_gene: TRBJ2-7; d_gene: NA; v_gene: TRBV11-2; abundance: NA; CDR3nt: TGTGCCAGCAGCTTAGACTCCCTCCAGAACTACGAGCAGTACTTC; CDR3aa: CASSLDSLQNYEQYF
j_gene: TRBJ1-1; d_gene: NA; v_gene: TRBV15; abundance: NA; CDR3nt: TGTGCCACCAGCAGAGGACGGCAGAACACTGAAGCTTTCTTT; CDR3aa: CATSRGRQNTEAFF
j_gene: TRBJ1-2; d_gene: NA; v_gene: TRBV2; abundance: NA; CDR3nt: TGTGCCAGCAGTGGGGCCCTTTACGGAACAAATGGCTACACCTTC; CDR3aa: CASSGALYGTNGYTF
j_gene: TRBJ2-3; d_gene: TRBD2; v_gene: TRBV6-4; abundance: NA; CDR3nt: TGTGCCAGCAGTGAAGGAGCGGGGTCCACAGATACGCAGTATTTT; CDR3aa: CASSEGAGSTDTQYF
j_gene: TRBJ1-6; d_gene: NA; v_gene: TRBV19; abundance: once; CDR3nt: TGTGCCAGTAGTATTGGTTCGGTATTAGGGAATTCACCCCTCCACTTT; CDR3aa: CASSIGSVLGNSPLHF
j_gene: TRBJ2-5; d_gene: TRBD2; v_gene: TRBV7-2; abundance: NA; CDR3nt: TGTGCCAGCACCCCGGCGGGGGGGGTCTTAGGAGAGACCCAGTACTTC; CDR3aa: CASTPAGGVLGETQYF
j_gene: TRBJ2-2; d_gene: NA; v_gene: TRBV11-3; abundance: NA; CDR3nt: TGTGCCAGCAGCCCTCCAGCCGGGGAGCTGTTTTTT; CDR3aa: CASSPPAGELFF
j_gene: TRBJ1-1; d_gene: NA; v_gene: TRBV2; abundance: NA; CDR3nt: TGTGCCAGCAGCTATCTTGGGACTGAAGCTTTCTTT; CDR3aa: CASSYLGTEAFF
j_gene: TRBJ2-2; d_gene: TRBD1; v_gene: TRBV24-1; abundance: once; CDR3nt: TGTGCCACCAGTGATCCCCGGCAGGGGGCCGGGGAGCTGTTTTTT; CDR3aa: CATSDPRQGAGELFF
j_gene: TRBJ1-6; d_gene: NA; v_gene: TRBV15; abundance: once; CDR3nt: TGTGCCACCAGCAGAGATCGAGGGCGATCGTCACCCCTCCACTTT; CDR3aa: CATSRDRGRSSPLHF
j_gene: TRBJ1-5; d_gene: NA; v_gene: TRBV5-1; abundance: NA; CDR3nt: TGCGCCAGCAGCTTGGACCACGATAGCAATCAGCCCCAGCATTTT; CDR3aa: CASSLDHDSNQPQHF
j_gene: TRBJ2-5; d_gene: TRBD2; v_gene: TRBV11-2; abundance: once; CDR3nt: TGTGCCAGCAGCTCATTAGCGGGGGGGCGAGGGACCCAGTACTTC; CDR3aa: CASSSLAGGRGTQYF
j_gene: TRBJ2-1; d_gene: TRBD2; v_gene: TRBV13; abundance: NA; CDR3nt: TGTGCCAGCAGCTTAAGACTAGCAATATACAATGAGCAGTTCTTC; CDR3aa: CASSLRLAIYNEQFF
j_gene: TRBJ1-2; d_gene: NA; v_gene: TRBV7-2; abundance: NA; CDR3nt: TGTGCCAGCGAAAAGGGCGTCGGGGGCTACACCTTC; CDR3aa: CASEKGVGGYTF
j_gene: TRBJ1-2; d_gene: NA; v_gene: TRBV10-1; abundance: NA; CDR3nt: TGCGCCAGCAGTAGAGGGAAAGGCTACACCTTC; CDR3aa: CASSRGKGYTF
j_gene: TRBJ1-5; d_gene: TRBD1; v_gene: TRBV5-8; abundance: NA; CDR3nt: TGTGCCAGCAGCTTAGGGACAGGCAATAGCAATCAGCCCCAGCATTTT; CDR3aa: CASSLGTGNSNQPQHF
j_gene: TRBJ1-2; d_gene: NA; v_gene: TRBV3-1/TRBV3-2; abundance: NA; CDR3nt: TGTGCCAGCAGCCAAGGTCCGGGTAGCTATGGCTACACCTTC; CDR3aa: CASSQGPGSYGYTF
j_gene: TRBJ1-4; d_gene: TRBD1; v_gene: TRBV6-5; abundance: NA; CDR3nt: TGTGCCAGCAGTTTATCCGGGACAGGGGATGAAAAACTGTTTTTT; CDR3aa: CASSLSGTGDEKLFF
j_gene: TRBJ1-1; d_gene: TRBD1; v_gene: TRBV2; abundance: once; CDR3nt: TGTGCCACTCGTAGGGGGCACACTGAAGCTTTCTTT; CDR3aa: CATRRGHTEAFF
j_gene: TRBJ1-2; d_gene: NA; v_gene: TRBV4-1; abundance: once; CDR3nt: TGCGCCAGCAGCCAAAGAGAGGGGAGGGGGGGTAGGTCTAACTATGGCTACACCTTC; CDR3aa: CASSQREGRGGRSNYGYTF
j_gene: TRBJ1-1; d_gene: NA; v_gene: TRBV19; abundance: NA; CDR3nt: TGTGCCAGTAGTATTTTAGGCCAGAACACTGAAGCTTTCTTT; CDR3aa: CASSILGQNTEAFF
j_gene: TRBJ1-3; d_gene: NA; v_gene: TRBV5-1; abundance: NA; CDR3nt: TGCGCCAGCAGCCCTAGCGGGGTCGGGGCCCCTGACACCATATATTTT; CDR3aa: CASSPSGVGAPDTIYF
j_gene: TRBJ1-2; d_gene: NA; v_gene: TRBV2; abundance: NA; CDR3nt: TGTGCCAGCAGTGAGCCAGGGGCCGGCTATGGCTACACCTTC; CDR3aa: CASSEPGAGYGYTF